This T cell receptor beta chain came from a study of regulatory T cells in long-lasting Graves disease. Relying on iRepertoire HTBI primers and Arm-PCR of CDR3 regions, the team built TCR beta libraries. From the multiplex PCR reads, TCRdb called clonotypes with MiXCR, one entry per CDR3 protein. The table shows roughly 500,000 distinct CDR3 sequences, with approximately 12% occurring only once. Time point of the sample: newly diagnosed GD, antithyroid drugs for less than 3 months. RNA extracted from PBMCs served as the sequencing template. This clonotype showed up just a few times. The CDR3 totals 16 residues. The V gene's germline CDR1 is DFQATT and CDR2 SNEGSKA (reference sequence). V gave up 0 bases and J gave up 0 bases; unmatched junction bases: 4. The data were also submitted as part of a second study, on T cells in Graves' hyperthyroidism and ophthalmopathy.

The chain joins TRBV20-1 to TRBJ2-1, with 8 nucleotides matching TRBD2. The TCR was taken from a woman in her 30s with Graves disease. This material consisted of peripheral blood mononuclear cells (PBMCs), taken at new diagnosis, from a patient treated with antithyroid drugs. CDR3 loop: CSARDRLAGSYNEQFF. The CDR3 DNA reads TGCAGTGCTAGAGATAGGCTAGCGGGCTCCTACAATGAGCAGTTCTTC.